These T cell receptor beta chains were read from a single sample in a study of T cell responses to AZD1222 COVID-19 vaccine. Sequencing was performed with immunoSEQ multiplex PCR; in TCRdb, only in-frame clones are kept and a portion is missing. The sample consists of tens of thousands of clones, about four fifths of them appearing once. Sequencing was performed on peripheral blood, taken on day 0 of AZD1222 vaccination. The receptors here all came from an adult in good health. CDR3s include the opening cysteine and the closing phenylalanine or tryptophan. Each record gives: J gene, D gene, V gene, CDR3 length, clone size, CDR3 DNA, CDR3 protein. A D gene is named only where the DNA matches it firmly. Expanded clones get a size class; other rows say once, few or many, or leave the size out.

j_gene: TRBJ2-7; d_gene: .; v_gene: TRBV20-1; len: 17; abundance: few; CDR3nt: TGCAGTGCTAGTATGCGGGGCCTCAAGACTGTATCCTACGAGCAGTACTTC; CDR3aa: CSASMRGLKTVSYEQYF
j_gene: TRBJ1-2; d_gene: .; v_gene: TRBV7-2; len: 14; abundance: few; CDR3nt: TGTGCCAGCAGCCCCCCCGGGAGGGAAGGCGGCTACACCTTC; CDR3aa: CASSPPGREGGYTF
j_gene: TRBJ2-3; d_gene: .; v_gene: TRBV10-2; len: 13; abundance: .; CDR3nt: TGCGCCAGTATCGGGGCCCGCACAGATACGCAGTATTTT; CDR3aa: CASIGARTDTQYF
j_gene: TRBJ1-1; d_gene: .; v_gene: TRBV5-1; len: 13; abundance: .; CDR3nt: TGCGCCAGCAGCTTGAACAGTAACACTGAAGCTTTCTTT; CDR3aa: CASSLNSNTEAFF
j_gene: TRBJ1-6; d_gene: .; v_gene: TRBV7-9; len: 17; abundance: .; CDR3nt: TGTGCCAGCAGCTTAGGGTGGGGGAGACAGGATAATTCACCCCTCCACTTT; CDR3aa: CASSLGWGRQDNSPLHF
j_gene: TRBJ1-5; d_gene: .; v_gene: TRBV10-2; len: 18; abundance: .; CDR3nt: TGCGCCAGCAGTGGTGGCAGCTCGAGCAGAAATAGCAATCAGCCCCAGCATTTT; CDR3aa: CASSGGSSSRNSNQPQHF
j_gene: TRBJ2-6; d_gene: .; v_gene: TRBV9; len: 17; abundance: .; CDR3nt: TGTGCCAGCAGCGTAGCTACCCGGTCCTCTGGGGCCAACGTCCTGACTTTC; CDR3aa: CASSVATRSSGANVLTF
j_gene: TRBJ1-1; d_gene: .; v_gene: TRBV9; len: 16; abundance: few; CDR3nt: TGTGCCAGCAGCGTAGGTGGAGGTAGTATTAACACTGAAGCTTTCTTT; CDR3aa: CASSVGGGSINTEAFF
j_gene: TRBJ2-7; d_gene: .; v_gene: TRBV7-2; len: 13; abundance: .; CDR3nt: TGTGCCAGCAGTCGAGGGGCACCCGCGGAGCAGTACTTC; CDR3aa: CASSRGAPAEQYF
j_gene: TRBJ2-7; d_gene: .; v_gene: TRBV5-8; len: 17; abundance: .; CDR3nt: TGTGCCAGCAGCCGGACTTTCGGGGGAGTATTGGGGGACGAGCAGTACTTC; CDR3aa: CASSRTFGGVLGDEQYF
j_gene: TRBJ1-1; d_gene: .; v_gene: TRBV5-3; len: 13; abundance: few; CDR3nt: TGTGCCAGAAGTTCTGCCCCGGGGCCTGAAGCTTTCTTT; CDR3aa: CARSSAPGPEAFF
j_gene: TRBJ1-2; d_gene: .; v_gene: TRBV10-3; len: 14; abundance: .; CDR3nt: TGTGCCATCAGTGATCCCGACAGAGGCTATGGCTACACCTTC; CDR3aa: CAISDPDRGYGYTF
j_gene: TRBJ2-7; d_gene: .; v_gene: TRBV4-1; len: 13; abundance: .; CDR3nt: TGCGCCAGCAGCCAAGATATAACCTACGAGCAGTACTTC; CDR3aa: CASSQDITYEQYF
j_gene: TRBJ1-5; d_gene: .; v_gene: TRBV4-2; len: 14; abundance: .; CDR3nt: TGTGCCAGCAGCCACACAGAGGCCGGTCAGCCCCAGCATTTT; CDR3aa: CASSHTEAGQPQHF
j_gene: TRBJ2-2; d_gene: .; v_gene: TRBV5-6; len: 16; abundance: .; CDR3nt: TGTGCCAGCAGTGTCCCCGGGGCGCCGGACACCGGGGAGCTGTTTTTT; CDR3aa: CASSVPGAPDTGELFF
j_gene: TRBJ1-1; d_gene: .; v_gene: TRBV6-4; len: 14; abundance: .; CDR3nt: TGTGCCAGCAGTGCCCGGGCGAAGAACACTGAAGCTTTCTTT; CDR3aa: CASSARAKNTEAFF
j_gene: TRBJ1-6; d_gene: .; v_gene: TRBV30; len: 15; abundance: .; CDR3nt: TGTGCCTGGAGGGCAGACCCGGCCTATAATTCACCCCTCCACTTT; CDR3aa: CAWRADPAYNSPLHF
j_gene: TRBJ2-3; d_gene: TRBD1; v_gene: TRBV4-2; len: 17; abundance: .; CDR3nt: TGTGCCAGCAGCCAACTTTCCGGGACAGGGACCACAGATACGCAGTATTTT; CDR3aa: CASSQLSGTGTTDTQYF
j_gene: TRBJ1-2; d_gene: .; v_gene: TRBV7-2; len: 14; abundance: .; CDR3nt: TGTGCCAGCAGCTTCCCCGGGTCTCTCTATGGCTACACCTTC; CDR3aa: CASSFPGSLYGYTF
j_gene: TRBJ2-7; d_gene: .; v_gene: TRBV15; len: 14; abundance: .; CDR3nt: TGTGCCACCAGCACCCGGGACACGTCCTACGAGCAGTACTTC; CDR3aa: CATSTRDTSYEQYF
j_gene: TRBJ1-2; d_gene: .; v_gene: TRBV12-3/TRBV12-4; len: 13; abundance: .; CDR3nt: TGTGCCAGTTACTATAGACAGAGCTATGGCTACACCTTC; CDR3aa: CASYYRQSYGYTF
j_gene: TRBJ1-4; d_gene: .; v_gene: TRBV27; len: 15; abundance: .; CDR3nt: TGTGCCAGCAGTTTAGCCGGGGCCCGTAATGAAAAACTGTTTTTT; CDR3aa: CASSLAGARNEKLFF
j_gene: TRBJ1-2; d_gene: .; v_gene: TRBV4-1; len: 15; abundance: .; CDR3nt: TGCGCCAGCACTAAGGAGAGGCAGACTAACTATGGCTACACCTTC; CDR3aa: CASTKERQTNYGYTF
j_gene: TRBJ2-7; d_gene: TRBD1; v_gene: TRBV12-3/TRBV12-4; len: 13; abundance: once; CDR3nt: TGTGCCAGCAGTCGGGACAGGGTGTACGAGCAGTACTTC; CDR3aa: CASSRDRVYEQYF
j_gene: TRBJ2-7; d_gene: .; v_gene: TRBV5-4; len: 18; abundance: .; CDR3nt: TGTGCCAGCAGCTTGGGGGGATCGGGGTCCCCGGGGAGCTACGAGCAGTACTTC; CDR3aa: CASSLGGSGSPGSYEQYF
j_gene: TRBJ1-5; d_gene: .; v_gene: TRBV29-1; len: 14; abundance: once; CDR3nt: TGCAGCGTTGGAGGAGGGGTTGGAGGGCAGCCCCAGCATTTT; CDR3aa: CSVGGGVGGQPQHF
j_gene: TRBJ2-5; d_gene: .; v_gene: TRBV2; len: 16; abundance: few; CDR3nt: TGTGCCAGCAGTGACCCCCTGGACTTCCCATTAGGGACCCAGTACTTC; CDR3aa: CASSDPLDFPLGTQYF
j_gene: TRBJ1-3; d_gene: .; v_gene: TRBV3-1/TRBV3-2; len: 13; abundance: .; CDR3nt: TGTGCCAGCAGCCAAGCGGGCCCATTGGGCTTGAATTTT; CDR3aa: CASSQAGPLGLNF
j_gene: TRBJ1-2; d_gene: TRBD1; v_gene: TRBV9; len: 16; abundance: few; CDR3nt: TGTGCCAGCAGCCCCTCGTTCGGACAGGGAAACTATGGCTACACCTTC; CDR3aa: CASSPSFGQGNYGYTF
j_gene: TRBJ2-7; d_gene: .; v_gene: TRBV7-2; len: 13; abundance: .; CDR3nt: TGTGCCAGCAGCTTAGCGGACAGATACGAGCAGTACTTC; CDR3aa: CASSLADRYEQYF
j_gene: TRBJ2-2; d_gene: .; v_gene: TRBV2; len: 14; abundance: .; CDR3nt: TGTGCCAGCGGAAAGGGCTCGAACACCGGGGAGCTGTTTTTT; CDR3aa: CASGKGSNTGELFF
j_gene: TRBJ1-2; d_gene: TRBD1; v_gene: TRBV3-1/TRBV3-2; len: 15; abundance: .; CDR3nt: TGTGCCAGCAGCTACCGGGACAGCCTTAACTATGGCTACACCTTC; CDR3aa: CASSYRDSLNYGYTF
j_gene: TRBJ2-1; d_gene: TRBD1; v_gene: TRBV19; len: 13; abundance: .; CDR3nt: TGTGCCAGTAGTATAAACAGGGGGGCCGGGCAGTTCTTC; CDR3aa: CASSINRGAGQFF